Listed here are 18 T cell receptor beta chains from one sample, sequenced in a study of blood T cell repertoires in COVID-19. Using immunoSEQ multiplex PCR, the repertoire was profiled, and TCRdb retains in-frame clones only, with some absent. The data show under 95,000 clones, 88% seen once. Sequences were obtained from peripheral blood. The receptors shown here come from a human donor in a cohort sampled during active COVID-19.

The chain links TRBV7-8 to TRBJ2-2; 8 nucleotides match TRBD1. V dropped 0 bases and J dropped 2; count of bases not matched to a gene: 5. Germline V gene data show CDR1 as SGHVS and CDR2 as FQNEAQ. This CDR3 has 17 amino acids. CDR3: CASSLARQGANTGELFF. In nucleotides, the CDR3 is TGTGCCAGCAGCTTAGCGAGGCAGGGGGCTAACACCGGGGAGCTGTTTTTT.

This rearrangement joins TRBV4-1 to TRBJ1-2; TRBD1 matches 7 bases. Germline V gene lookup returns CDR1 MGHRA and CDR2 YSYEKL. The junction had 6 bases not matched to a gene; V was cut back by 4 bases and J by 1 base. The CDR3 is 15 amino acids. CDR3 coding DNA: TGCGCCAGCAGCCGCAACCGGGACAGTAACTATGGCTACACCTTC. It is translated as CASSRNRDSNYGYTF.

J is TRBJ1-5 and V is TRBV2, with 7 bases identical to TRBD1. The V segment lost 3 bases and the J segment 3 bases; nucleotides outside the gene matches: 5. The CDR3 has 15 residues. Germline CDR1 is SNHLY and CDR2 is FYNNEI. CDR3 amino acids: CASSEAQGFNQPQHF. The CDR3 coding sequence is TGTGCCAGCAGTGAGGCACAGGGGTTCAATCAGCCCCAGCATTTT.

This rearrangement joins TRBV28 to TRBJ2-5; a weak D match, TRBD2 (5 bases). TRBJ2-7 explains the end of the DNA better; the J call may be wrong. Germline lookup yields CDR1 MDHEN and CDR2 SYDVKM. The CDR3 extends over 14 amino acids. CDR3 in amino acids: CASSLTGNYYEQYF. The CDR3 DNA follows: TGTGCCAGCAGTTTGACCGGGAATTACTACGAGCAGTACTTC.

The rearrangement uses TRBV7-2 and TRBJ2-3; D unclear. Looked up from germline, CDR1 is SGHTA and CDR2 is FQGNSA. Between the trimmed V and J ends, which lost 2 bases and 3 bases, there was a span of 3 bases. The CDR3 runs 12 residues. The CDR3 DNA reads as TGTGCCAGCAGCTTATCGACAGATACGCAGTATTTT. It encodes CASSLSTDTQYF.

This sequence joins TRBV11-2 and TRBJ2-1, with D perhaps TRBD2 (7 bases). The V and J ends lost 4 bases and 8 bases respectively, with 21 bases between them. The CDR3 is made up of 16 amino acids. Germline CDR1 reads SGHAT; CDR2 reads FQNNGV. CDR3 protein: CASSSYVGGRVHEQFF. The DNA of the CDR3 is TGTGCCAGCAGCTCATACGTCGGGGGGCGCGTCCATGAGCAGTTCTTC.

This chain links TRBV29-1 with TRBJ1-5, with D tentatively TRBD1 (6 bases). Germline V CDR1 and CDR2: SQVTM, ANQGSEA. Trimming removed 6 bases at V and 5 bases at J, with 14 bases between. This CDR3 has 13 amino acids. For the CDR3, the DNA is TGCAGCGTCGCGACAGGAAGCGATCAGCCCCAGCATTTT. Translating it yields CSVATGSDQPQHF.

The chain carries TRBV6-2 or TRBV6-3 and TRBJ2-5; D possibly corresponds to TRBD2 (5 bases). Germline V gene lookup returns CDR1 MNHEY and CDR2 SVGEGT. The CDR3 runs to 15 residues. Trimming removed 6 bases at V and 2 bases at J, with 16 bases between. CDR3 sequence (DNA): TGTGCCAGCAGCACGAAACGTCCGGGACAAGAGACCCAGTACTTC. Its translation: CASSTKRPGQETQYF.

The rearrangement joins TRBV6-5 to TRBJ2-7; 8 bases line up with TRBD1. Germline V CDR1 and CDR2: MNHEY, SVGAGI. This CDR3 comprises 13 residues. Trimming took 6 bases from V and 5 from J; bases not matched to a gene: 6. In nucleotides, the CDR3 is TGTGCCAGCAGGGATGGACAGGGACACGAGCAGTACTTC. Protein product: CASRDGQGHEQYF.

This sequence joins TRBV18 and TRBJ2-3; 16 bases align to TRBD2. The CDR3 sequence is 17 residues long. Germline CDR1 is KGHSH and CDR2 is LQKENI. With V trimmed by 1 base and J by 8 bases, 6 bases remained unmatched. DNA for the CDR3: TGTGCCAGCTCACCACTGGGACTAGCGGGGGGGCCGGGTACGCAGTATTTT. It specifies CASSPLGLAGGPGTQYF.

This chain connects TRBV3-1 (or the pseudogene TRBV3-2) to TRBJ2-7; 11 nucleotides agree with TRBD2. The trim removed 0 bases at V and 3 bases at J, leaving 10 bases unmatched. This CDR3 comprises 18 residues. Germline values: CDR1 LGHDT, CDR2 YNNKEL (reference sequence). The chain's CDR3 is CASSQERVAGGPSYEQYF. CDR3 sequence (DNA): TGTGCCAGCAGCCAAGAGAGAGTAGCGGGAGGGCCTAGCTACGAGCAGTACTTC.

The chain carries TRBV9 and TRBJ2-1; 7 bases map to TRBD2. Trimming at V came to 5 bases and at J to 1 base, leaving 9 bases not matched to a gene. This CDR3 spans 16 amino acids. The germline V gene encodes CDR1 SGDLS and CDR2 YYNGEE. In nucleotides, the CDR3 is TGTGCCAGCAGTCTTTTGCTAGCGGTTTCCTACAATGAGCAGTTCTTC. This gives the protein CASSLLLAVSYNEQFF.

V usage is TRBV6-2 or TRBV6-3 and J usage is TRBJ2-3; D unresolved. The CDR3 is made up of 13 amino acids. Trimming stripped 5 bases from V and 6 bases from J, with 12 bases between. The germline V gene encodes CDR1 MNHEY and CDR2 SVGEGT. The CDR3 spells CASSPVSPDTQYF. DNA for the CDR3: TGTGCCAGCAGTCCGGTTTCTCCCGATACGCAGTATTTT.

In this sample, this clone turned up a few times. Its ends do not fully match the called genes, so a read error is possible. The gene calls are TRBV28 and TRBJ1-3; D might be TRBD1 (6 bases). The CDR3 loop spans 11 amino acids. CDR1 MDHEN and CDR2 SYDVKM come from the germline V gene. CDR3 DNA: TGTGCCAGCAGTAAGACAGGTGGAAGGAATTTT. Translating it yields CASSKTGGRNF.

The rearrangement links TRBV21-1 to TRBJ2-5; TRBD2 is taken as the D call from the table, unchecked against the DNA. TRBV21-1 is a pseudogene locus. The CDR3 is 12 amino acids. The CDR3 loop is CASSKFRETQYF. The CDR3 nucleotides read TGTGCCAGCAGCAAATTTCGAGAGACCCAGTACTTC.

The chain recombines TRBV18 with TRBJ1-1; D possibly corresponds to TRBD1 (6 bases). Trimming cost V 3 bases and J 1 base, with 15 bases left between them. The CDR3 totals 16 residues. Germline assignment: CDR1 KGHSH and CDR2 LQKENI. CDR3 sequence (DNA): TGTGCCAGCTCACCGGCGGGGGCTTCGGGGAACACTGAAGCTTTCTTT. It codes for CASSPAGASGNTEAFF. Full variable domain (missing parts from reference TRBV18 and TRBJ1-1): NAGVMQNPRHLVRRRGQEARLRCSPMKGHSHVYWYRQLPEEGLKFMVYLQKENIIDESGMPKERFSAEFPKEGPSILRIQQVVRGDSAAYFCASSPAGASGNTEAFFGQGTRLTVV.

This chain links TRBV5-4 with TRBJ1-2; D possibly corresponds to TRBD1 (6 bases). Germline V lookup: CDR1 SGHNT, CDR2 YYREEE (reference sequence). This CDR3 contains 15 residues. The ends were cut back, 4 bases at V and 3 bases at J, with 16 bases in the middle. The CDR3 region is CASSLNSGEHYGYTF. For the CDR3, the DNA is TGTGCCAGCAGCCTCAATTCAGGGGAACACTATGGCTACACCTTC.

This sequence joins TRBV5-6 and TRBJ1-2, with a tentative D call TRBD1 (5 bases). This CDR3 is built from 14 residues. The V gene lost 3 bases and the J gene lost 2 bases, with 11 bases spanning the gap. Germline V gene data show CDR1 as SGHDT and CDR2 as YYEEEE. The chain's CDR3 is CASSSQGPNYGYTF. CDR3 bases: TGTGCCAGCAGCTCCCAGGGTCCCAACTATGGCTACACCTTC.